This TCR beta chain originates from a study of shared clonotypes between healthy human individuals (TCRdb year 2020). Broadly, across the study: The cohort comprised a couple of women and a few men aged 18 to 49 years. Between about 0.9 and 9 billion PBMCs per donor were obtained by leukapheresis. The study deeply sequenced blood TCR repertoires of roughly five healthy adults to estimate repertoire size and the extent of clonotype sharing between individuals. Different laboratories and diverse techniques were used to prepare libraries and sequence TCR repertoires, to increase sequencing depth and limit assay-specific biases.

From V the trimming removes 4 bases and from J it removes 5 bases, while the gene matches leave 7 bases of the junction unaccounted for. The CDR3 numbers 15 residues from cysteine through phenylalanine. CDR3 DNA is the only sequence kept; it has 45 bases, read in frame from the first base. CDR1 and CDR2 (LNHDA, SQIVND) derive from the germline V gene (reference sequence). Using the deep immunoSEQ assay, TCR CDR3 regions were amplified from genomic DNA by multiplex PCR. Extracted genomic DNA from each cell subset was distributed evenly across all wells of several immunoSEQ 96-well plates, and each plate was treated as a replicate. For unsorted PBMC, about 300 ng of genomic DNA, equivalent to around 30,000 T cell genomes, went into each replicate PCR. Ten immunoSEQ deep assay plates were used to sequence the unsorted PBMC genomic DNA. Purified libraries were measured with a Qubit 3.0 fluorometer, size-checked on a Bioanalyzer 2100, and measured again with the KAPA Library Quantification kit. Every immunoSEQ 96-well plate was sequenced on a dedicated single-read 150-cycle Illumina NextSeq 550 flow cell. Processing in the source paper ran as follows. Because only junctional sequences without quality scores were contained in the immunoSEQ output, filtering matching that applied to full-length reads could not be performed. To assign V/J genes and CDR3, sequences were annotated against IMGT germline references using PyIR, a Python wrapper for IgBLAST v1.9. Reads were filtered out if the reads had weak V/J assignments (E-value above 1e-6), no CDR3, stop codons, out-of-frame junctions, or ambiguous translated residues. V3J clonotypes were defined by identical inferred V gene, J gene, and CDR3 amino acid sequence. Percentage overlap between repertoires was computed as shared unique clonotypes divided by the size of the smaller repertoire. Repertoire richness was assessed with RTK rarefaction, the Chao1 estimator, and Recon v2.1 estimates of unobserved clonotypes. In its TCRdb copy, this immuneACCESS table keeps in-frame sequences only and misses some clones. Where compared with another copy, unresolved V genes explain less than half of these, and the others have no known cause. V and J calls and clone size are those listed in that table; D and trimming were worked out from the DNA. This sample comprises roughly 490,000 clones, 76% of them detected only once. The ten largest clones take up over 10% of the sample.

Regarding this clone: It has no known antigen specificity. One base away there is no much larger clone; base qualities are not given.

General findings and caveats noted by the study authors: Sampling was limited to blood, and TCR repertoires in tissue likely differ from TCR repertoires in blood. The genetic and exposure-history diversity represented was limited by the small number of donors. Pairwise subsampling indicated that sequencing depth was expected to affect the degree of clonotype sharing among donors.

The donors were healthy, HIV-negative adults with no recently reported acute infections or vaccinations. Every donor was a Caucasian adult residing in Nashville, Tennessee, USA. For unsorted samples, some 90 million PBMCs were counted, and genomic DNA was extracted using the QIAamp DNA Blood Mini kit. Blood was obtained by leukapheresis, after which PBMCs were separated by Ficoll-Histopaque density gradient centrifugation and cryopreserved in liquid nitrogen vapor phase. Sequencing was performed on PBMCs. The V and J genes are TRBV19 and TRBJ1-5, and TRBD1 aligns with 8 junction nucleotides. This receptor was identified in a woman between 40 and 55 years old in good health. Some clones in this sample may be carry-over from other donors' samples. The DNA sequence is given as TGTGCCAGTAGTACTGGACAGGGATCCTATCAGCCCCAGCATTTT. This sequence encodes CASSTGQGSYQPQHF. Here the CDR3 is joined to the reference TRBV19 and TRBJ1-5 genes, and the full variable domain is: DGGITQSPKYLFRKEGQNVTLSCEQNLNHDAMYWYRQDPGQGLRLIYYSQIVNDFQKGDIAEGYSVSREKKESFPLTVTSAQKNPTAFYLCASSTGQGSYQPQHFGDGTRLSIL.